This record covers a single T cell receptor (beta chain). This clone's antigen is unknown. Base qualities are not provided; no much larger clone lies one nucleotide away. This record belongs to a study of blood T cell repertoires in COVID-19 (dated by TCRdb to 2018 to 2020). Broadly, across the study: The collaborator samples originated in the United States, Italy and Spain and spanned the acute and convalescent phases of COVID-19. The prospective study material was composed of cDNA or gDNA derived from T cells, B-cell-depleted T cells, or PBMCs. The dataset comprised deeply sampled blood TCRbeta repertoires from subjects exposed to, actively infected with, or recovered from COVID-19. The repertoires were released in a freely available public database meant as a resource for research on the immune response to SARS-CoV-2. Samples were obtained from the ongoing ImmuneRACE study (first 160 participants) and from over 1,000 subjects provided by 6 global collaborators. Sample metadata almost always included a de-identified subject ID, COVID-19 status, age in years and sex. HLA class I and class II types, where available, came from metadata supplied by the sample provider rather than from assay-based typing. Overall results and qualifications from the work: How much clinical and demographic metadata was included differed by source and by participant, and the metadata was provided uncurated.

Participants in the prospective study were aged about 18 to 89 years, lived in under 30 United States geographic areas, and enrolled through a virtual design. In the prospective study, cohorts were assigned on the basis of participant-reported clinical history obtained from a screening survey and a study questionnaire. Exposed participants were defined as having been in contact with someone with a PCR-confirmed or clinician-diagnosed COVID-19 case within 2 weeks of study entry. Mobile phlebotomists in the prospective study collected whole blood, serum and a nasopharyngeal or oropharyngeal swab from every participant. Additional blood draws and questionnaires over an approximately two-month period could optionally be provided by prospective study participants. Blood samples from the prospective study were shipped frozen or at room temperature prior to DNA extraction. TCRbeta CDR3 regions were amplified from genomic DNA using the immunoSEQ Assay, a bias-controlled multiplex PCR. The published analysis was carried out like this. The number of nucleated cells in each sample was estimated by amplification of reference gene primers within the assay. To quantify the absolute abundance of each unique TCRbeta CDR3 rearrangement, sequence reads were collapsed and filtered. For each sample, productive Simpson clonality was calculated as the square root of Simpson's diversity index over productive rearrangements. In TCRdb, the immuneACCESS table is reduced to in-frame sequences with V and J assigned. These tables do not hold every clone; where another copy was compared, an unresolved V gene accounts for under half, and the others remain unexplained. V and J calls and clone size are those listed in that table; D and trimming were worked out from the DNA. This sample comprises around 250,000 clones, roughly 80% of them detected only once. The top ten clones comprise 5% of the sample.

Compared with germline, V lacks 10 bases and J lacks 8 bases; bases without a gene match: 19. From a lookup of the germline V gene, CDR1 and CDR2 are MDHEN and SYDVKM. The CDR3 contains 16 residues, cysteine and phenylalanine counted. CDR3 DNA only is kept here, 48 bases in frame from base 1. The sequence was collected from a middle-aged man who had been exposed to COVID-19. Sequencing was done on a sample of PBMCs or T cells enriched from blood (not recorded which). Recombination connected TRBV28 to TRBJ1-2, with 10 bases in between that match TRBD1. DNA sequence: TGTGCCATTTCCCCGGGACAGGGGCTCGGAGGAGGAGGCTACACCTTC. It translates to CAISPGQGLGGGGYTF.